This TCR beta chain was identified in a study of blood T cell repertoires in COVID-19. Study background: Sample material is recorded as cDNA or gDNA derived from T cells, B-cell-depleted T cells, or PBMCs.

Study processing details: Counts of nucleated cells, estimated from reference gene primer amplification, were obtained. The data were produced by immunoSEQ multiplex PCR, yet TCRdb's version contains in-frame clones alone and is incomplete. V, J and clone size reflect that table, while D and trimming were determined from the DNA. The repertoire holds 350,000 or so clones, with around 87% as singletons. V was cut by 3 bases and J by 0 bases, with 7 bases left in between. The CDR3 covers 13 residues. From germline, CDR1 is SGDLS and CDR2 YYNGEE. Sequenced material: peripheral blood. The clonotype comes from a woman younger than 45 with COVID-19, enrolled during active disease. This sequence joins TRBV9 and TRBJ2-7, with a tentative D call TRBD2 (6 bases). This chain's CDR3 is CASSGGGSYEQYF. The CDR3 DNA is TGTGCCAGCAGCGGGGGAGGCTCCTACGAGCAGTACTTC.